This TCR beta chain was profiled in a study of technical replicates of blood from a few donors. Clones were sequenced by immunoSEQ multiplex PCR, and TCRdb holds only the in-frame ones, with some missing. The sample yields some 80,000 clones, around 97% seen once. The sequenced sample was T cells isolated from PBMCs. This TCR came from a human donor in good health.

The CDR3 DNA is TGTGCCAGTAGTATTTCGGGGGTTGAAGCTTTCTTT. This encodes CASSISGVEAFF. The chain carries TRBV19 and TRBJ1-1; a weak D match, TRBD1 (5 bases). CDR3 size: 12 residues. The germline CDR1 and CDR2 sequences are LNHDA and SQIVND (reference sequence). V lost 3 bases, J lost 7 bases, and 9 bases lay in between. Complete variable domain (other parts from reference TRBV19 and TRBJ1-1): DGGITQSPKYLFRKEGQNVTLSCEQNLNHDAMYWYRQDPGQGLRLIYYSQIVNDFQKGDIAEGYSVSREKKESFPLTVTSAQKNPTAFYLCASSISGVEAFFGQGTRLTVV.